This record covers a single T cell receptor beta chain. This clonotype has a handful of counts. It has no known antigen specificity. No base quality information exists; no much larger clone differs at one position. The label giving this sample's treatment or condition can be read as: in vitro stimulation with specific CMV peptide epitopes to enrich CMV-specific T cells. This record belongs to a study of T cell repertoires in cytomegalovirus infection (dated by TCRdb to the late 2010s). In terms of the full investigation: The peptide stimulations were aimed at well-studied HLA-B-restricted epitopes as well as recently identified HLA-C-restricted CMV epitopes, whose presentation resists viral immunomodulation. Donor HLA type was relevant to the analysis, as public TCR beta signatures indicated carriage of CMV infection together with the matching HLA type. What the study reported, not specific to this receptor: Cumulative frequency of public TCR beta family members discriminated carriers of CMV infection plus the relevant HLA type in this cohort and an independent roughly 350-donor cohort. In the ex vivo response, HLA-C-restricted CMV-specific TCR beta clonotypes were dominant, and in two of eight donors the single most frequent clonotype came from this HLA-C-restricted group.

The sequencer was an Illumina HiSeq 1500. Clones were called with MiXCR by TCRdb after fastp trimmed the public reads at Q25, and only in-frame beta chains were retained. Merged by CDR3 protein, the rows form single entries marked with the most common genes and DNA. The sample table records just under 500,000 distinct CDR3 sequences; about 33% of these occur just once. Of the sample, roughly a sixth falls within the top ten clones. The cysteine opens and the phenylalanine closes a CDR3 of 14 amino acids. The retained sequence is limited to the CDR3, 42 bases, with the frame set at the first base. V sheds 3 bases and J sheds 4 bases, leaving 12 bases between their ends. CDR1 and CDR2, looked up from the germline V gene (reference sequence), are LNHDA and SQIVND.

The source is a human donor in good health (CMV status not recorded). Some clones in this sample may be carry-over from other donors' samples. The sequenced sample was cultured PBMCs, obtained from culture after CMV antigen stimulation. The rearranged chain carries TRBV19 and TRBJ1-2, with the identity of the D gene unclear. CDR3 sequence: CASSMPGAVYGYTF. The bases are TGTGCCAGTAGTATGCCGGGAGCGGTCTATGGCTACACCTTC.